One sample yielded the 25 T cell receptor beta chains listed below, sequenced in a study of T cells in Graves' hyperthyroidism and ophthalmopathy. Regions amplified from RNA transcripts were the TCR beta CDR3 regions. With the HTBI primer set, the TCR CDR3 went through a first round of RT-PCR. TCRdb re-analysed the multiplex PCR reads in MiXCR, keeping a single row per CDR3 protein. This sample yields roughly 300,000 distinct CDR3 sequences, of which around a sixth are seen a single time; approximately 49% belongs to the top ten. Sequenced material: blood. All receptors come from a woman aged 45-65 years with Graves' hyperthyroidism.

This clonotype came up many times. This sequence joins TRBV11-2 and TRBJ1-1, with D possibly being TRBD1 (5 bases). From germline, CDR1 is SGHAT and CDR2 FQNNGV. V was clipped by 0 bases and J by 1 base, with 9 bases between them. The length of the CDR3 is 15 residues. The CDR3 here is CASSLETVQNTEAFF. CDR3 nucleotide sequence: TGTGCCAGCAGCTTAGAGACAGTTCAGAACACTGAAGCTTTCTTT.

This clonotype was detected ten times or more. The CDR3: CASSLPYRDEQYF. The DNA for the CDR3 is TGTGCCAGCAGTTTACCTTACAGGGACGAGCAGTACTTC. The J gene is TRBJ2-7, the V gene TRBV28; D might be TRBD1 (6 bases). The CDR3 contains 13 residues. Germline assignment: CDR1 MDHEN and CDR2 SYDVKM. V was pared by 2 bases and J by 5 bases, with 10 bases between.

This clonotype was seen at least ten times. V gene TRBV5-4 combines with J gene TRBJ2-1, with D uncertain. Trimming shortened V by 0 bases and J by 0 bases, and 7 bases separated the two germline ends. Per the germline V gene, CDR1 is SGHNT and CDR2 is YYREEE (reference sequence). This CDR3 has 15 amino acids. CDR3: CASSLVAHSYNEQFF. The CDR3 nucleotides are TGTGCCAGCAGCTTGGTGGCGCACTCCTACAATGAGCAGTTCTTC.

This clonotype was recorded at least ten times. The rearrangement joins TRBV11-2 to TRBJ2-5; D is tentatively TRBD1 or TRBD2 (5 bases each). The V gene lost 4 bases and the J gene lost 3 bases, with 9 bases spanning the gap. The length of the CDR3 is 13 residues. Germline loops: CDR1 SGHAT, CDR2 FQNNGV. CDR3 region: CASSSGQKETQYF. CDR3 sequence (DNA): TGTGCCAGCAGCTCGGGGCAGAAAGAGACCCAGTACTTC.

This clonotype was seen ten or more times. V gene TRBV20-1 combines with J gene TRBJ2-1; no clear D gene. Per the germline V gene, CDR1 is DFQATT and CDR2 is SNEGSKA (reference sequence). The CDR3 spans 13 residues. Deletions cut 6 bases from V and 8 bases from J, with 17 bases between. The CDR3 loop reads CSASSWSGYEQFF. DNA of the CDR3: TGCAGTGCCTCTTCGTGGTCGGGTTATGAGCAGTTCTTC.

The table lists this clonotype with many counts. The V and J genes are TRBV5-1 and TRBJ2-6; D possibly matches TRBD1 or TRBD2 (5 bases each). Per germline, CDR1 SGHRS and CDR2 YFSETQ. This CDR3 contains 16 residues. V was clipped by 4 bases and J by 1 base, with 12 bases between them. The DNA for the CDR3 is TGCGCCAGCAGCGCCGGGACCACTTCTGGGGCCAACGTCCTGACTTTC. This sequence encodes CASSAGTTSGANVLTF.

This clonotype was seen at least ten times. The CDR3 nucleotides read TGCGCCAGCAGCTTGCGGCTGGGGACGGAGACCCAGTACTTC. It encodes CASSLRLGTETQYF. This chain joins TRBV5-1 and TRBJ2-5; D may match TRBD1 or TRBD2 (5 bases each). Trimming took off 1 base at V and 5 bases at J, with 12 bases between the two ends. Germline V gene sequence: CDR1 SGHRS, CDR2 YFSETQ. This CDR3 is 14 amino acids long.

The V gene is TRBV12-3 or TRBV12-4, the J gene TRBJ1-2; a weak D match, TRBD1 (5 bases). The germline V and J ends were trimmed by 5 bases and 7 bases, with 17 bases remaining between them. This CDR3 has 14 amino acids. The CDR3 here is CASSPGLGYPGYTF. The CDR3 nucleotides are TGTGCCAGCAGTCCGGGACTGGGGTACCCTGGCTACACCTTC.

The rearrangement joins TRBV7-6 to TRBJ2-1; TRBD2 agrees at 10 bases. Looked up from germline, CDR1 is SGHVS and CDR2 is FNYEAQ. The CDR3 totals 19 residues. Losses at the gene ends were 2 bases for V and 0 bases for J; bases not matched to a gene: 10. CDR3 DNA: TGTGCCAGCAGCTTATTCGGTGATAAGCGGGGGGGCTCCTACAATGAGCAGTTCTTC. It specifies CASSLFGDKRGGSYNEQFF. The variable domain in full, with the rest retrieved from reference TRBV7-6 and TRBJ2-1, is GAGVSQSPRYKVTKRGQDVALRCDPISGHVSLYWYRQALGQGPEFLTYFNYEAQQDKSGLPNDRFSAERPEGSISTLTIQRTEQRDSAMYRCASSLFGDKRGGSYNEQFFGPGTRLTVL.

The CDR3 DNA sequence: TGTGCCAGCAGTGGTTGGCAGGGGACCGAAAAACTGTTTTTT. As protein: CASSGWQGTEKLFF. V gene TRBV6-1 combines with J gene TRBJ1-4; TRBD1 is a possible D gene (6 bases). Looked up from germline, CDR1 is MNHNS and CDR2 is SASEGT. Trimming stripped 4 bases from V and 8 bases from J, with 14 bases between. The length of the CDR3 is 14 residues.

This chain uses TRBV5-1 with TRBJ2-1, with TRBD1 matching over 7 bases. The CDR3 runs 15 residues. CDR1 SGHRS and CDR2 YFSETQ come from the germline V gene. V trimming: 1 base; J trimming: 5 bases; junction bases outside the gene matches: 6. The CDR3 is CASSLYTGTDNEQFF. CDR3 in DNA: TGCGCCAGCAGCTTGTATACCGGGACAGACAATGAGCAGTTCTTC.

This clonotype was observed a handful of times. V is TRBV7-9 and J is TRBJ2-3, with 10 bases aligning to TRBD1. J lost 4 bases, V lost 3 bases, and 4 bases had no gene match. The CDR3 runs 15 residues. Germline V gene sequence: CDR1 SEHNR, CDR2 FQNEAQ (reference sequence). CDR3 sequence: CASSLTGGFSDTQYF. The CDR3 region has the DNA TGTGCCAGCAGCTTGACAGGGGGCTTCTCAGATACGCAGTATTTT.

V gene TRBV25-1 combines with J gene TRBJ2-1, with D perhaps matching TRBD2 (6 bases). Germline CDR1 is MGHDK and CDR2 is SYGVNS. The CDR3 extends over 11 amino acids. The V end lost 8 bases, the J end lost 5 bases, and 7 bases lay between the germline ends. CDR3 nucleotides: TGTGCCAGCCGGGAGCACAATGAGCAGTTCTTC. Translation: CASREHNEQFF.

Worth noting for this clonotype: A clone one base away is much larger, so this may be a read error. The genes are TRBV12-3 or TRBV12-4 and TRBJ1-4; D unclear. This CDR3 spans 14 amino acids. The CDR3 is CTSSLWQRDEKLFF. DNA of the CDR3: TGTACCAGCAGTTTATGGCAGAGGGATGAAAAACTGTTTTTT.

At least ten counts were recorded for this clonotype. CDR3 in amino acids: CASNGDNTDTQYF. The CDR3 coding sequence is TGTGCCTCCAACGGTGATAACACAGATACGCAGTATTTT. The V call is TRBV30, the J call TRBJ2-3; D gene unclear. CDR1 and CDR2 (germline): GTSNPN, SVGIG (reference sequence). The CDR3 sequence is 13 residues long. Trimming removed 7 bases from V and 2 bases from J, with 13 bases in between.

V is TRBV12-3 or TRBV12-4 and J is TRBJ2-3; perhaps TRBD1 as D (6 bases). The CDR3 loop spans 21 amino acids. The V end lost 5 bases, the J end lost 0 bases, and 30 bases lay between the germline ends. CDR3 DNA sequence: TGTGCCAGCAGTCCCTACCACTACAGGGCGGACATCTCTGGTAGCACAGATACGCAGTATTTT. This translates into CASSPYHYRADISGSTDTQYF.

The chain combines TRBV18 with TRBJ1-4; D perhaps matches TRBD1 (5 bases). Per the germline V gene, CDR1 is KGHSH and CDR2 is LQKENI. The CDR3 is 13 amino acids. Trimming removed 3 bases from V and 10 bases from J, with 12 bases in between. The CDR3 DNA reads TGTGCCAGCTCACCCGAGGACGGGGGAAAACTGTTTTTT. The encoded protein is CASSPEDGGKLFF. The entire variable domain, with the rest obtained from reference TRBV18 and TRBJ1-4, is as follows: NAGVMQNPRHLVRRRGQEARLRCSPMKGHSHVYWYRQLPEEGLKFMVYLQKENIIDESGMPKERFSAEFPKEGPSILRIQQVVRGDSAAYFCASSPEDGGKLFFGSGTQLSVL.

This clonotype was picked up many times. V gene TRBV5-8 combines with J gene TRBJ2-1; maybe TRBD1 (5 bases). Looked up from germline, CDR1 is SGHTS and CDR2 is YDEGEE. The CDR3 contains 16 residues. Trimming stripped 4 bases from V and 9 bases from J, with 23 bases between. Written as DNA, the CDR3 is TGTGCCAGCAGCCCGAAGGGGCCCAGTCGGGCAGGTGAGCAGTTCTTC. Its protein product is CASSPKGPSRAGEQFF.

This clonotype was detected many times. J is TRBJ2-7 and V is TRBV12-3 or TRBV12-4; TRBD2 matches 7 bases. This CDR3 is 16 amino acids long. V was clipped by 6 bases and J by 0 bases; unmatched bases: 11. The CDR3 coding sequence is TGTGCCAGCAGCTGGGGGGGACCCAGGACCTCCTACGAGCAGTACTTC. This sequence encodes CASSWGGPRTSYEQYF.

The rearrangement joins TRBV29-1 to TRBJ2-7; D ambiguous. The CDR3 is 13 residues long. V lost 0 bases to trimming and J lost 1 base, with 7 bases between them. Per germline, CDR1 SQVTM and CDR2 ANQGSEA. CDR3 sequence (DNA): TGCAGCGTTGAAGACAACGCGTCCTACGAGCAGTACTTC. This encodes CSVEDNASYEQYF.

The chain carries TRBV6-1 and TRBJ1-1; D call uncertain. Trimming removed 2 bases at V and 11 bases at J, with 15 bases between. The CDR3 totals 13 residues. Germline V gene sequence: CDR1 MNHNS, CDR2 SASEGT. The CDR3 spells CASSELGLYGAFF. CDR3 DNA: TGTGCCAGCAGTGAACTGGGTTTATATGGGGCTTTCTTT.

The chain recombines TRBV5-5 with TRBJ2-7, with a weak D call TRBD2 (6 bases). The CDR3 covers 16 residues. V lost 0 bases and J lost 0, with 13 bases in between. Germline values: CDR1 SGHKS, CDR2 YYEKEE (reference sequence). CDR3 nucleotides: TGTGCCAGCAGCTTGGGGCCTAGCGCAGACTCCTACGAGCAGTACTTC. Amino acid sequence: CASSLGPSADSYEQYF.

The V gene is TRBV6-1, the J gene TRBJ1-6, with D unresolved. Germline CDR1 is MNHNS and CDR2 is SASEGT. There are 15 residues in the CDR3. With 5 bases removed from V and 7 bases from J, the gap between germline ends came to 15 bases. The CDR3 DNA reads TGTGCCAGCAGTCCGAACCTTCCGACCAATTCACCCCTCCACTTT. Its translation is CASSPNLPTNSPLHF.

V is TRBV7-8 and J is TRBJ1-3; D uncertain. V lost 5 bases and J 4 bases, leaving 9 bases between the germline ends. Germline CDR1 is SGHVS and CDR2 is FQNEAQ. The CDR3 is 13 residues long. The CDR3 DNA reads TGTGCCAGCAGCAAACACGGGGGAAACACCATATATTTT. Translation: CASSKHGGNTIYF.

This clonotype was seen at least ten times. The chain is built from TRBV5-1 and TRBJ1-1; D gene ambiguous. Germline assignment: CDR1 SGHRS and CDR2 YFSETQ. V was clipped by 1 base and J by 0 bases, with 13 bases between them. The CDR3 sequence is 16 residues long. This CDR3 is CASSLSQRSLNTEAFF. DNA of the CDR3: TGCGCCAGCAGCTTGTCACAGCGGTCTTTGAACACTGAAGCTTTCTTT.